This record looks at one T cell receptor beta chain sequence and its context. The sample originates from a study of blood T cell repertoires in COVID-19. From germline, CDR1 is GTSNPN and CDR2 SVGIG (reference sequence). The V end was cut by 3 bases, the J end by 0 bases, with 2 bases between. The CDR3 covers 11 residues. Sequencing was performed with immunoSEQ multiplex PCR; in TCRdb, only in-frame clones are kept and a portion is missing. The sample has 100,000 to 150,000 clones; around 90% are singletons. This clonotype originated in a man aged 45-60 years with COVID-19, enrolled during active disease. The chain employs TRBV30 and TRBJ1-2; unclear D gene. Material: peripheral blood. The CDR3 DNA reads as TGTGCCTGGAGCGCTAACTATGGCTACACCTTC. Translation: CAWSANYGYTF. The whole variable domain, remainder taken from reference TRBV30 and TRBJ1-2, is SQTIHQWPATLVQPVGSPLSLECTVEGTSNPNLYWYRQAAGRGLQLLFYSVGIGQISSEVPQNLSASRPQDRQFILSSKKLLLSDSGFYLCAWSANYGYTFGSGTRLTVV.